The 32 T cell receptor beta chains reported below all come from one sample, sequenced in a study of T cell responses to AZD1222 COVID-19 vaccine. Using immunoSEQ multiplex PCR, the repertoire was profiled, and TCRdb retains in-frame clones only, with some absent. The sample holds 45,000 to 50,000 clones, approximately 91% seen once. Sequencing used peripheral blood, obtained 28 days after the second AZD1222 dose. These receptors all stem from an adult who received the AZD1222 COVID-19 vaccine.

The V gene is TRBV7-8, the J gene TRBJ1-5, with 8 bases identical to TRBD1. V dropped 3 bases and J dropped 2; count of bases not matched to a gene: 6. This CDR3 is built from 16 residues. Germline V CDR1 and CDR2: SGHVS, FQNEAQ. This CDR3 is CASSFYRGGGNQPQHF. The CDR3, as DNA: TGTGCCAGCAGCTTTTACAGGGGGGGCGGCAATCAGCCCCAGCATTTT.

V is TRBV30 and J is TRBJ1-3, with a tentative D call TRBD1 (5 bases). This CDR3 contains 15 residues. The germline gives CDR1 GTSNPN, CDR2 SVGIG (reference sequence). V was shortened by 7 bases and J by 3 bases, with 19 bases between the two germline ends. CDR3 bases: TGTGCCTCGAAAATGGGGGTCGGTGGTGGAAACACCATATATTTT. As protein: CASKMGVGGGNTIYF. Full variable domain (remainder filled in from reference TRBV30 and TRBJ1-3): SQTIHQWPATLVQPVGSPLSLECTVEGTSNPNLYWYRQAAGRGLQLLFYSVGIGQISSEVPQNLSASRPQDRQFILSSKKLLLSDSGFYLCASKMGVGGGNTIYFGEGSWLTVV.

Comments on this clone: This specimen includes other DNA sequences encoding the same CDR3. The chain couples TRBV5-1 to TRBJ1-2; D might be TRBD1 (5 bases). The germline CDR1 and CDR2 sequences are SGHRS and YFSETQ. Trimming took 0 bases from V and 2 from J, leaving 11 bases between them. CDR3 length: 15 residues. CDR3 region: CASSLGQGGNYGYTF. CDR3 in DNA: TGCGCCAGCAGCTTGGGTCAGGGTGGAAACTATGGCTACACCTTC.

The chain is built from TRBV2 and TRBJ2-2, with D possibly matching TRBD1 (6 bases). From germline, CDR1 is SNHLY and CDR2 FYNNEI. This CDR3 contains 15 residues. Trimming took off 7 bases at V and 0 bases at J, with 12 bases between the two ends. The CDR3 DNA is TGTGCCAGCACAAAACAGGGAGCGAACACCGGGGAGCTGTTTTTT. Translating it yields CASTKQGANTGELFF.

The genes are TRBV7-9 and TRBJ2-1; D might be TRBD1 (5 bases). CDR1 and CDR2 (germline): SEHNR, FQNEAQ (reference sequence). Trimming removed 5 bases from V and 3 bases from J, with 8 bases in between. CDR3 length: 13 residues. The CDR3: CASSTDSYNEQFF. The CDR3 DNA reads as TGTGCCAGCAGCACTGACAGCTACAATGAGCAGTTCTTC.

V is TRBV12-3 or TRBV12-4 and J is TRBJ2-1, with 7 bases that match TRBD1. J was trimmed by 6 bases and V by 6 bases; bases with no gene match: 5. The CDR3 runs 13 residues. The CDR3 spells CASSRQGTNEQFF. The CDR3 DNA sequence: TGTGCCAGCAGCCGACAGGGAACCAATGAGCAGTTCTTC.

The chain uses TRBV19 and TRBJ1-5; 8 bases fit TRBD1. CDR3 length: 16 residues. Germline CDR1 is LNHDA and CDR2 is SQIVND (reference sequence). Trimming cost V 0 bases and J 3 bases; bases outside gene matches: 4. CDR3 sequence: CASSIDMTGVNQPQHF. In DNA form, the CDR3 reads TGTGCCAGTAGTATAGATATGACAGGGGTCAATCAGCCCCAGCATTTT.

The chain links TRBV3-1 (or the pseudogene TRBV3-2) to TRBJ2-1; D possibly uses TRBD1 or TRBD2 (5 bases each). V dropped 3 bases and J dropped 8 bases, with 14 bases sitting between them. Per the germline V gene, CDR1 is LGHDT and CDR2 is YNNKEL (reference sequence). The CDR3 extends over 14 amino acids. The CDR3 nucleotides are TGTGCCAGCAGCCAGGGACCGGGTGGAGATGAGCAGTTCTTC. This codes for CASSQGPGGDEQFF.

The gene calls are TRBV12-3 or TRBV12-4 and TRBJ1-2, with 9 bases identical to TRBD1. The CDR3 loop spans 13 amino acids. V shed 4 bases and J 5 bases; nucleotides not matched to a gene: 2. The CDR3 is CASSWDRAYGYTF. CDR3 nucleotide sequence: TGTGCCAGCAGTTGGGACAGGGCGTATGGCTACACCTTC.

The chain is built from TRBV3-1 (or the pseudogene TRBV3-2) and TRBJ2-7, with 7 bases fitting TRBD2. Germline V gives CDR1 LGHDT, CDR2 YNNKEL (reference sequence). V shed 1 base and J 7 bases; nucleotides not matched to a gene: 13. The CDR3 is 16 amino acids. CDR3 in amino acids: CASSQGSASGLGEQYF. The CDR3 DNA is TGTGCCAGCAGCCAAGGAAGTGCTAGCGGTCTAGGGGAGCAGTACTTC.

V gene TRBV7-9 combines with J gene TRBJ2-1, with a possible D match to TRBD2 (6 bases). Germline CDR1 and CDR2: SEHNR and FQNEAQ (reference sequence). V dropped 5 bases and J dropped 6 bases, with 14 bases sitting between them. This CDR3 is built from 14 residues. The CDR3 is CASSQSEGINEQFF. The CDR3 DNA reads TGTGCCAGCAGCCAATCGGAGGGGATCAATGAGCAGTTCTTC.

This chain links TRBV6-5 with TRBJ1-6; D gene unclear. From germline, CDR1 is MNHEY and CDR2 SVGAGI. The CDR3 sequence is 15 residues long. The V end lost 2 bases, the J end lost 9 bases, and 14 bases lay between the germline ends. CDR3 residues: CASSYGGSGRSPLHF. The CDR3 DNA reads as TGTGCCAGCAGTTACGGAGGTTCCGGCCGTTCACCCCTCCACTTT.

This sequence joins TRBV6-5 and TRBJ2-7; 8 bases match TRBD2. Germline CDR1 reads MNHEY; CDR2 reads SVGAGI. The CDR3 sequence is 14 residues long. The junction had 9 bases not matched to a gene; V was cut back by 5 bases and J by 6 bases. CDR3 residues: CASSPSGGVREQYF. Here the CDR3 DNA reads TGTGCCAGCAGTCCATCGGGAGGGGTGCGCGAGCAGTACTTC.

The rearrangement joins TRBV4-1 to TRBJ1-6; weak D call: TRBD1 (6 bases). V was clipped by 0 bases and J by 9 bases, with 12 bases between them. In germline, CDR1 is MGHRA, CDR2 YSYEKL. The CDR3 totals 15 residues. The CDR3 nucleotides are TGCGCCAGCAGCCAAGATTGGGACACACCTTCACCCCTCCACTTT. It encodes CASSQDWDTPSPLHF.

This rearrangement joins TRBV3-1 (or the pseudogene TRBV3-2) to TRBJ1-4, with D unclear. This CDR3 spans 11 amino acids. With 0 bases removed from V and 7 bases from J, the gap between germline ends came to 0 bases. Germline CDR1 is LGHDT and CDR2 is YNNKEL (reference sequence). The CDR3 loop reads CASSQDEKLFF. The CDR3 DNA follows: TGTGCCAGCAGCCAAGATGAAAAACTGTTTTTT.

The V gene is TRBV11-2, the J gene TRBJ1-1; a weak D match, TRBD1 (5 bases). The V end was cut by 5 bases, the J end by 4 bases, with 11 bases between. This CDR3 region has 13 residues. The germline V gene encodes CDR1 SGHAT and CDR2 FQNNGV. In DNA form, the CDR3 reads TGTGCCAGCAGCGCCACAGGTTTCACTGAAGCTTTCTTT. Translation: CASSATGFTEAFF.

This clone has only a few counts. CDR3 region: CASSPQAALSPLHF. As DNA, the CDR3 is TGTGCCAGCAGCCCTCAGGCGGCTCTGTCGCCCCTCCACTTT. V is TRBV28 and J is TRBJ1-6; D not certain. The CDR3 runs 14 residues. V was pared by 6 bases and J by 13 bases, with 19 bases between. Germline CDR1 is MDHEN and CDR2 is SYDVKM.

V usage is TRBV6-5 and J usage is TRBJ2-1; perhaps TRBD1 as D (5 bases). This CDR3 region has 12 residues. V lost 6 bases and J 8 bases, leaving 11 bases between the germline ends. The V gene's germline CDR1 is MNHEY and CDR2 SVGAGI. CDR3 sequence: CASSQQGDEQFF. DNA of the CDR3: TGTGCCAGCAGCCAACAAGGGGATGAGCAGTTCTTC.

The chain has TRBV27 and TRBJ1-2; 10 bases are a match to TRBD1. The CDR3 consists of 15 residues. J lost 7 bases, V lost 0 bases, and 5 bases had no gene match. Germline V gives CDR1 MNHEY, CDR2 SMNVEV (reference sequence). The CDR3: CASSLSGGTGVGYTF. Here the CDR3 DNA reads TGTGCCAGCAGTTTATCTGGAGGGACAGGGGTTGGCTACACCTTC.

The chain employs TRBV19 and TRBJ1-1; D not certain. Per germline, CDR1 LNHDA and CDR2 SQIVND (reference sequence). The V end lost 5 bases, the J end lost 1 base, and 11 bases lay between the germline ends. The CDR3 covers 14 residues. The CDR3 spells CASSPDIPNTEAFF. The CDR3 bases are TGTGCCAGTAGTCCTGACATACCGAACACTGAAGCTTTCTTT.

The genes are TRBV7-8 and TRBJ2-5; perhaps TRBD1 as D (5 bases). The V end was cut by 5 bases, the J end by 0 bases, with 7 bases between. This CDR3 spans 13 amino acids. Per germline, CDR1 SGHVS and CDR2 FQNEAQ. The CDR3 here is CASSPGYQETQYF. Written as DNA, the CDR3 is TGTGCCAGCAGCCCAGGGTACCAAGAGACCCAGTACTTC.

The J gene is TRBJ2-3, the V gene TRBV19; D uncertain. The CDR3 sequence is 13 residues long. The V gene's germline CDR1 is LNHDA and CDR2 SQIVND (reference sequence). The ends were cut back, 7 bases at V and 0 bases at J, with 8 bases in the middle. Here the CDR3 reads CASTKTSTDTQYF. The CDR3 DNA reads TGTGCCAGTACAAAGACTAGCACAGATACGCAGTATTTT. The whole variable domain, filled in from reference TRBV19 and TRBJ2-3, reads DGGITQSPKYLFRKEGQNVTLSCEQNLNHDAMYWYRQDPGQGLRLIYYSQIVNDFQKGDIAEGYSVSREKKESFPLTVTSAQKNPTAFYLCASTKTSTDTQYFGPGTRLTVL.

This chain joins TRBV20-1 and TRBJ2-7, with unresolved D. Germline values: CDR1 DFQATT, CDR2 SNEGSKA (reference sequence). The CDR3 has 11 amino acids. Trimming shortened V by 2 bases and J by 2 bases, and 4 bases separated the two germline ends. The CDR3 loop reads CSARLPYEQYF. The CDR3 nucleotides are TGCAGTGCTAGACTACCCTACGAGCAGTACTTC.

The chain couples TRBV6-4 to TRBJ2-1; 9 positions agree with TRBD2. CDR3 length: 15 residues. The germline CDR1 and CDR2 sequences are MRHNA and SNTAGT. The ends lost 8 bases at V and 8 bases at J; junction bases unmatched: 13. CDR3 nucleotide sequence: TGTGCCAGCTCCCCGGGGCTAGCGGGAATTGATGAGCAGTTCTTC. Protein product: CASSPGLAGIDEQFF.

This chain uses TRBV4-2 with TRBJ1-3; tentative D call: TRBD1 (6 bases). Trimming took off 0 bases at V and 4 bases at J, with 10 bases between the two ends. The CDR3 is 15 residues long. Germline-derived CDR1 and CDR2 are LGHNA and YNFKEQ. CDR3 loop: CASSQDRTEGNTIYF. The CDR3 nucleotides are TGTGCCAGCAGCCAAGATAGGACAGAAGGAAACACCATATATTTT.

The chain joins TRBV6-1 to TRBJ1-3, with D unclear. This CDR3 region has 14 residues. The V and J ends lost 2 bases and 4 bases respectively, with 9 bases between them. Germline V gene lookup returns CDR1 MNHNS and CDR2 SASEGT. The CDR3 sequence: CASSEITAGNTIYF. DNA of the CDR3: TGTGCCAGCAGTGAAATCACCGCAGGAAACACCATATATTTT.

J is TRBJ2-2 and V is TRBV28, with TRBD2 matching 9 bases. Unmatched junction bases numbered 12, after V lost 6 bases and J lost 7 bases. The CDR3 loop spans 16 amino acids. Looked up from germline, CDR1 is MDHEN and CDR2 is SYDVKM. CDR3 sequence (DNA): TGTGCCAGCAGAAGGCGGGAGGGCCTCAGTATCGGGGAGCTGTTTTTT. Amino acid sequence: CASRRREGLSIGELFF.

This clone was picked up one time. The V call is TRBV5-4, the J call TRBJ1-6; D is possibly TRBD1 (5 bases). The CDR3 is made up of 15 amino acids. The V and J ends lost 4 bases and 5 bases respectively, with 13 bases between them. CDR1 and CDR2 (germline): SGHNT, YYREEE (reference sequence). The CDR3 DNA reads TGTGCCAGCAGCCACCTATGGGGGGATAATTCACCCCTCCACTTT. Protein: CASSHLWGDNSPLHF.

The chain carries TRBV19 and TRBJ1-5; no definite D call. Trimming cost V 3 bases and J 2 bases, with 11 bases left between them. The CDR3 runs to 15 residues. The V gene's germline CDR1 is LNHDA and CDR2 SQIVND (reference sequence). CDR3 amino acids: CASSIYGEGNQPQHF. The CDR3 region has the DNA TGTGCCAGTAGTATTTATGGGGAAGGCAATCAGCCCCAGCATTTT.

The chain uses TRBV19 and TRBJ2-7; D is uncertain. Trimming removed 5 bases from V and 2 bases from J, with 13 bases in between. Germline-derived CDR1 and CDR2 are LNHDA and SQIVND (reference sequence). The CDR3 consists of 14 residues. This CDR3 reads CASSPSLGAYEQYF. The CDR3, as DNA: TGTGCCAGTAGTCCTAGTTTAGGCGCCTACGAGCAGTACTTC. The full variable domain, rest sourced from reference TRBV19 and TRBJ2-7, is DGGITQSPKYLFRKEGQNVTLSCEQNLNHDAMYWYRQDPGQGLRLIYYSQIVNDFQKGDIAEGYSVSREKKESFPLTVTSAQKNPTAFYLCASSPSLGAYEQYFGPGTRLTVT.

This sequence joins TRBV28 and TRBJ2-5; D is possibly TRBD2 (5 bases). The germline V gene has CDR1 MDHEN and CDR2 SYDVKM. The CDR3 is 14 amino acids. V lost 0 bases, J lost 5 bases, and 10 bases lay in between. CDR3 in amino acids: CASSLWGEEETQYF. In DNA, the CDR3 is TGTGCCAGCAGTTTATGGGGAGAGGAGGAGACCCAGTACTTC.

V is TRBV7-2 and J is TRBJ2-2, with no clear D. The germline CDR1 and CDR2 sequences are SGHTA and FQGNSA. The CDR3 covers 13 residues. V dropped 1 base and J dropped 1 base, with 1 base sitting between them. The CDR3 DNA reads TGTGCCAGCAGCTTAGGGAACACCGGGGAGCTGTTTTTT. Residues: CASSLGNTGELFF.